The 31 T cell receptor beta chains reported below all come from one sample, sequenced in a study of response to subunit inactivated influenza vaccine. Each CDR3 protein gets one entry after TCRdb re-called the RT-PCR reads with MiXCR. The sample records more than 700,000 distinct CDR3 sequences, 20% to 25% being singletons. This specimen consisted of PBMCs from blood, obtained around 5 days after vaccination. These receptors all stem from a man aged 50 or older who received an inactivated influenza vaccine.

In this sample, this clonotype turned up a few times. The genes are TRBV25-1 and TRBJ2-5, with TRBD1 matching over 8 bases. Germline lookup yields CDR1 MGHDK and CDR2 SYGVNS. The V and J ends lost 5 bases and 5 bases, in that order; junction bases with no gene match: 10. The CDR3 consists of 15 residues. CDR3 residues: CASSTDRGRGETQYF. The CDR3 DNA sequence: TGTGCCAGCAGTACCGACAGGGGCAGAGGGGAGACCCAGTACTTC.

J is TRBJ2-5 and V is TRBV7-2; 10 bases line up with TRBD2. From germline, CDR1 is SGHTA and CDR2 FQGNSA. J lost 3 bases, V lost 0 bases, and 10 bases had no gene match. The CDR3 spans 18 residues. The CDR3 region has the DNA TGTGCCAGCAGCTTAGCGATTAGCGGGGGGCCCTTTGAAGAGACCCAGTACTTC. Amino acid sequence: CASSLAISGGPFEETQYF.

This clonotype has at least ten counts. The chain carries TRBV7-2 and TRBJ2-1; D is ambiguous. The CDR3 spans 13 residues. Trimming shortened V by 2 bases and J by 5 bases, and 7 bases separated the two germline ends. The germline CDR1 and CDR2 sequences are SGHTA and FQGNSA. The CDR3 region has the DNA TGTGCCAGCAGCTTAAAGGGTAACAATGAGCAGTTCTTC. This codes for CASSLKGNNEQFF.

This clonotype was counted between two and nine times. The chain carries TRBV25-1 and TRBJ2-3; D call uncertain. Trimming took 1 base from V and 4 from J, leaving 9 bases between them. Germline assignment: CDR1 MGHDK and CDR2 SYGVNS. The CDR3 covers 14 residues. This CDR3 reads CASSESGRADTQYF. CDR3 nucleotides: TGTGCCAGCAGTGAATCTGGTAGGGCAGATACGCAGTATTTT.

CDR3 in amino acids: CASSEVHQETQYF. The CDR3 DNA reads TGCGCCAGCAGTGAGGTCCACCAAGAGACCCAGTACTTC. The genes are TRBV10-1 and TRBJ2-5; no firm D call. Trimming took 2 bases from V and 0 from J, leaving 4 bases between them. Germline CDR1 is WNHNN and CDR2 is SYGVQD (reference sequence). There are 13 residues in the CDR3.

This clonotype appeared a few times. The CDR3 bases are TGTGCCAGCACCCCGGTTACTCTAAGGGGGAACACTGAAGCTTTCTTT. The encoded protein is CASTPVTLRGNTEAFF. The J gene is TRBJ1-1, the V gene TRBV6-2 or TRBV6-3, with a tentative D call TRBD1 (5 bases). The CDR3 is 16 amino acids. Trimming removed 7 bases at V and 1 base at J, with 19 bases between. Germline CDR1 is MNHEY and CDR2 is SVGEGT.

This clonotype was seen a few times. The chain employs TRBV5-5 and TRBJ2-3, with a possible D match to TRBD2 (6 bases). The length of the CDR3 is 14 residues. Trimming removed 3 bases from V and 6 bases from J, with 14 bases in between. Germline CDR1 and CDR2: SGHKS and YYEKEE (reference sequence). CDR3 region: CASSSWGEGDTQYF. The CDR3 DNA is TGTGCCAGCAGCTCGTGGGGGGAAGGTGATACGCAGTATTTT.

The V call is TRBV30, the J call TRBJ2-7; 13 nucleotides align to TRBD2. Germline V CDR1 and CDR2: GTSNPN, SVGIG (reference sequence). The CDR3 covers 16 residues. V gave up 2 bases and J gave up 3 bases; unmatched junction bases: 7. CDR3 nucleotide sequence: TGTGCCTGGAGTTGGAGACGACTAGCGGGGGGCTACGAGCAGTACTTC. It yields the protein CAWSWRRLAGGYEQYF.

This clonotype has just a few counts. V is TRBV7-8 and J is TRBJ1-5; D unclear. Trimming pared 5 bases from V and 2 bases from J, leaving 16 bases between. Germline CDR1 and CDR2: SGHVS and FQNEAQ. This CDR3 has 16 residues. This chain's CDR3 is CASSARPSHGNQPQHF. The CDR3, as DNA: TGTGCCAGCAGCGCCAGACCCTCACATGGCAATCAGCCCCAGCATTTT.

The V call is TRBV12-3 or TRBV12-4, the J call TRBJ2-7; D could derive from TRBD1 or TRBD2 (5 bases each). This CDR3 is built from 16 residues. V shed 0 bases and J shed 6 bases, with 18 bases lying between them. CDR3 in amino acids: CASSLAYGTAKAEQYF. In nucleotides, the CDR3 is TGTGCCAGCAGTTTAGCATACGGGACCGCCAAGGCCGAGCAGTACTTC.

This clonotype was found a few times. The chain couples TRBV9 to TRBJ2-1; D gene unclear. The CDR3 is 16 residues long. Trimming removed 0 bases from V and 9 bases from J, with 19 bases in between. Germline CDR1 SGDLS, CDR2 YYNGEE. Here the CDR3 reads CASSVATKLVVSEQFF. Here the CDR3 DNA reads TGTGCCAGCAGCGTAGCTACGAAACTGGTCGTCAGTGAGCAGTTCTTC.

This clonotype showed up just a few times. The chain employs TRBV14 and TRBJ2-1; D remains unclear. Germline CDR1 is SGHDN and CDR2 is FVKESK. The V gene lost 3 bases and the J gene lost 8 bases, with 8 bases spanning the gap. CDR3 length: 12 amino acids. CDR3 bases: TGTGCCAGCAGCCACTTAGACGATGAGCAGTTCTTC. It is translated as CASSHLDDEQFF.

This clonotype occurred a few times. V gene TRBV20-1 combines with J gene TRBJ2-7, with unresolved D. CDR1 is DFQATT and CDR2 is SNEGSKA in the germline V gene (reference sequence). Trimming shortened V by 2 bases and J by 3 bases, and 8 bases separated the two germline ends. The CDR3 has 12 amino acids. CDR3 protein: CSARLGFYEQYF. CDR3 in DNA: TGCAGTGCTAGACTGGGGTTCTACGAGCAGTACTTC.

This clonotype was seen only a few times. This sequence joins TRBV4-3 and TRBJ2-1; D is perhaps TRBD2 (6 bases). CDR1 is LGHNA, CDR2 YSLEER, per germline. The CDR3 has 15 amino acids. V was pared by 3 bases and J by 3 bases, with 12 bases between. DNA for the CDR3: TGCGCCAGCAGCCATCAGGCGGACTACTACAATGAGCAGTTCTTC. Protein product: CASSHQADYYNEQFF.

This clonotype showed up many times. This CDR3 reads CASSLLAGGSTDTQYF. The CDR3 DNA reads as TGTGCCAGCAGCCTCCTAGCGGGAGGTAGCACAGATACGCAGTATTTT. The chain combines TRBV12-3 or TRBV12-4 with TRBJ2-3, with 11 bases identical to TRBD2. The CDR3 has 16 amino acids. The V and J ends lost 6 bases and 0 bases, in that order; junction bases with no gene match: 5.

CDR3 sequence reads: CASSWRGTAEKLFF. The CDR3 region has the DNA TGTGCCAGCAGCTGGCGTGGGACGGCTGAAAAACTGTTTTTT. This chain connects TRBV7-9 to TRBJ1-4; TRBD1 might be the D (5 bases). This CDR3 is built from 14 residues. Between the trimmed V and J ends, which lost 4 bases and 7 bases, there was a span of 13 bases. Germline loops: CDR1 SEHNR, CDR2 FQNEAQ (reference sequence).

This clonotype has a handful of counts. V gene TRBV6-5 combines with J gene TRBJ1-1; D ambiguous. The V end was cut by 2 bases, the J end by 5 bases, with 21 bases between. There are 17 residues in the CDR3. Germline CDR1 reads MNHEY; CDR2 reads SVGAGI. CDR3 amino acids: CASSYAGERYRSTEAFF. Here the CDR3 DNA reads TGTGCCAGCAGTTACGCGGGTGAACGGTATAGAAGTACTGAAGCTTTCTTT.

The chain's CDR3 is CASSFRGAQVTGELFF. The CDR3 DNA reads TGCGCCAGCAGCTTCCGAGGGGCGCAAGTCACCGGGGAGCTGTTTTTT. V usage is TRBV5-1 and J usage is TRBJ2-2; D is perhaps TRBD1 or TRBD2 (5 bases each). The CDR3 is made up of 16 amino acids. The V gene lost 2 bases and the J gene lost 4 bases, with 15 bases spanning the gap. CDR1 and CDR2 (germline): SGHRS, YFSETQ.

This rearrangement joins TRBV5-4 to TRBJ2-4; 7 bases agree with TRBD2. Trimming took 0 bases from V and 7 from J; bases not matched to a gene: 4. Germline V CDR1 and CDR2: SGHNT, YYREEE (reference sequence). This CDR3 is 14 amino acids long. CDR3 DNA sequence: TGTGCCAGCAGCTTGGCGGGGGAGGGTAACATTCAGTACTTC. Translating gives CASSLAGEGNIQYF.

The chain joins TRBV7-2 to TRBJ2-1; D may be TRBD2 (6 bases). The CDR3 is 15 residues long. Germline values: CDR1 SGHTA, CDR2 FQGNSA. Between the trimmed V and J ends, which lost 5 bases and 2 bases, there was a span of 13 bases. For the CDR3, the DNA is TGTGCCAGCAGCGAATTTAGCGGCACCTACAATGAGCAGTTCTTC. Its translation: CASSEFSGTYNEQFF.

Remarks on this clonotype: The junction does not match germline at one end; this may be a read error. The CDR3 sequence: CARGAQAMTGELFF. The DNA for the CDR3 is TGCGCGCGTGGGGCCCAAGCCATGACCGGGGAGCTGTTTTTT. The J gene is TRBJ2-2, the V gene TRBV30, with D possibly being TRBD1 (5 bases). Germline V gives CDR1 GTSNPN, CDR2 SVGIG (reference sequence). The CDR3 extends over 14 amino acids.

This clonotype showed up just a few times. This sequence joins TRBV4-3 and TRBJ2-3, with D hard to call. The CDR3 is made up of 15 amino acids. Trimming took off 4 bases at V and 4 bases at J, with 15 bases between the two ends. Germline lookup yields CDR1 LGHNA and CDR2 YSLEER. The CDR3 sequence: CASSPYKGGADTQYF. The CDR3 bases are TGCGCCAGCAGCCCGTATAAAGGCGGCGCAGATACGCAGTATTTT.

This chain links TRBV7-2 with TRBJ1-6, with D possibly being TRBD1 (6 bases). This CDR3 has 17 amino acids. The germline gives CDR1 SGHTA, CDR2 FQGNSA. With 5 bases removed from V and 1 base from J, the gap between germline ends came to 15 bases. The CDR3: CASSQQGLGSYNSPLHF. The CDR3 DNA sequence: TGTGCCAGCAGCCAACAGGGACTGGGGTCCTATAATTCACCCCTCCACTTT.

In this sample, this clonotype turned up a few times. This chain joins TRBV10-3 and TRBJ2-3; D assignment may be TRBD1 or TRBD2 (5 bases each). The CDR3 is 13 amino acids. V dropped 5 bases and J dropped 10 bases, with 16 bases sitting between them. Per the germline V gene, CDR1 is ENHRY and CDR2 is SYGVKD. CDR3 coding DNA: TGTGCCATCAGTTTGGGACCTTCCCCCCCGCAGTATTTT. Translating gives CAISLGPSPPQYF.

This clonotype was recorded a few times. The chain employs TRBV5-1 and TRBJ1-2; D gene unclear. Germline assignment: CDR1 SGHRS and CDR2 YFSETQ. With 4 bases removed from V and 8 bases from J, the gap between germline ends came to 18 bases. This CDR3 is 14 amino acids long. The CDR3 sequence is CASSPGNGRTGYTF. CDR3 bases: TGCGCCAGCAGCCCCGGGAACGGCCGAACGGGCTACACCTTC.

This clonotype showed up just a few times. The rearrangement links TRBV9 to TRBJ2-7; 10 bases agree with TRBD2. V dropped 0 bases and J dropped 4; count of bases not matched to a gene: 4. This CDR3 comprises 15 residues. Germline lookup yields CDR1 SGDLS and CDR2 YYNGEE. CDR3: CASSVAASGRYEQYF. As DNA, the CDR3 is TGTGCCAGCAGCGTAGCGGCTAGCGGGAGATACGAGCAGTACTTC.

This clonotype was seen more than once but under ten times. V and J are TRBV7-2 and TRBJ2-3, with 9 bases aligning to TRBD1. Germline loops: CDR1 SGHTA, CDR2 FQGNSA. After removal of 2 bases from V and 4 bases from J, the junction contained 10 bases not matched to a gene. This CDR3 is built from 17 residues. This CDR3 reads CASSLPTGTGFADTQYF. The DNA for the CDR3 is TGTGCCAGCAGCTTACCAACCGGGACAGGGTTTGCAGATACGCAGTATTTT.

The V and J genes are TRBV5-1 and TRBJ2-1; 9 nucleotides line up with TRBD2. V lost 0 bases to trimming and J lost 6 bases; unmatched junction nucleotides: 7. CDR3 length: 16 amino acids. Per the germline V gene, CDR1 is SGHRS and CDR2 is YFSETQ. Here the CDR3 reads CASSLGPAGGGNEQFF. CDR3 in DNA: TGCGCCAGCAGCTTGGGCCCAGCGGGAGGAGGCAATGAGCAGTTCTTC.

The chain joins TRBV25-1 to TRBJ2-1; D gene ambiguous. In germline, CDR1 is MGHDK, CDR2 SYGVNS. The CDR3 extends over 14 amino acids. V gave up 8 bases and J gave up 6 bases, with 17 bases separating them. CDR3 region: CASCRSQVVNEQFF. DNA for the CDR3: TGTGCCAGCTGTAGGTCCCAAGTTGTCAATGAGCAGTTCTTC.

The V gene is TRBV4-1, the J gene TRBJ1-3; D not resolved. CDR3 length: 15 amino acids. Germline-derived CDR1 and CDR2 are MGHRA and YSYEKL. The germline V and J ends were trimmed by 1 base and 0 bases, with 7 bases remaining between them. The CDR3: CASSQGSFSGNTIYF. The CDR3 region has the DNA TGCGCCAGCAGCCAAGGATCCTTCTCTGGAAACACCATATATTTT.

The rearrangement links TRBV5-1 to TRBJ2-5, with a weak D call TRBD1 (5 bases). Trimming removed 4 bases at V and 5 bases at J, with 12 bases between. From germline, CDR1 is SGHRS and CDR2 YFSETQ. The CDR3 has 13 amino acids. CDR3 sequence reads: CASSARVGETQYF. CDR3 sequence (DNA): TGCGCCAGCAGCGCCAGGGTTGGGGAGACCCAGTACTTC.